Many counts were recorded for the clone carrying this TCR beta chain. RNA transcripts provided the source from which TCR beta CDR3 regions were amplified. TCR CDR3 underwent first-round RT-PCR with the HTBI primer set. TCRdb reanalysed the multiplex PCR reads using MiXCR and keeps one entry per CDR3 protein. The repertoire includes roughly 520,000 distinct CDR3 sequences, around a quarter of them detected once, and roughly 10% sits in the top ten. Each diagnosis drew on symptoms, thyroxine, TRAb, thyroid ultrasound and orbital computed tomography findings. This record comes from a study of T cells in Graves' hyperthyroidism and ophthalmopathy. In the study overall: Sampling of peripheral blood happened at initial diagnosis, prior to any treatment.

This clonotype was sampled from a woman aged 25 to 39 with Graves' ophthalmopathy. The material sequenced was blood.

CDR3 sequence: CATSDSRSPTNTGELFF. CDR3 DNA: TGTGCCACCAGTGACTCCAGGTCTCCCACGAACACCGGGGAGCTGTTTTTT. The chain combines TRBV24-1 with TRBJ2-2; D unclear. The CDR3 length is 17 residues. Trimming left V 4 bases short and J 0 bases short, with 14 bases between. CDR1 and CDR2 from the germline V gene are KGHDR and SFDVKD.